These T cell receptor beta chains were read from a single sample in a study of blood T cell repertoires in COVID-19. Libraries were prepared by immunoSEQ multiplex PCR; TCRdb keeps only in-frame clonotypes and omits some of them. The table has 200,000 to 250,000 clones, 85% to 90% seen once. Sequenced material: peripheral blood. These TCRs come from a woman between 45 and 65 years old with COVID-19, enrolled during active disease. Both conserved end residues are part of each CDR3. A D gene is named only where the DNA matches it firmly. Size is omitted from some rows. Given values are once, few, many or a class for expanded clones.

d_gene	len	abundance	v_gene	j_gene	CDR3nt	CDR3aa
TRBD1	14	few	TRBV27	TRBJ2-7	TGTGCCAGCAGTCAAGGGACAGGTCCCTACGAGCAGTACTTC	CASSQGTGPYEQYF
TRBD1	18	NA	TRBV27	TRBJ2-1	TGTGCCAGCCGCGAATCGGGAATCGGACAGGGCTCCTACAATGAGCAGTTCTTC	CASRESGIGQGSYNEQFF
NA	16	NA	TRBV27	TRBJ2-2	TGTGCCAGCAGTTTAATCTGGGGGCCCAAACGGGGGGAGCTGTTTTTT	CASSLIWGPKRGELFF
NA	14	NA	TRBV7-6	TRBJ1-4	TGTGCCAGCAGCTTCGGCGGCTTAAATGAAAAACTGTTTTTT	CASSFGGLNEKLFF
NA	13	once	TRBV19	TRBJ2-3	TGTGCCAGTAGTATGGCAATCACAGATACGCAGTATTTT	CASSMAITDTQYF
TRBD1	15	NA	TRBV30	TRBJ2-5	TGTGCCTGGAGTCGCAGACAGGGGGTTCAAGAGACCCAGTACTTC	CAWSRRQGVQETQYF
TRBD1	15	NA	TRBV6-5	TRBJ1-2	TGTGCCAGCAGGGGGACAGGGGTTGGTATAGGTGGCTACACCTTC	CASRGTGVGIGGYTF
TRBD1	14	NA	TRBV19	TRBJ1-1	TGTGCCAGTAGCCCGACAGGGGGGAGCACTGAAGCTTTCTTT	CASSPTGGSTEAFF
TRBD1	13	NA	TRBV28	TRBJ1-5	TGTGCCAGTGGACAGGGCGGGGATCAGCCCCAGCATTTT	CASGQGGDQPQHF
NA	13	NA	TRBV10-3	TRBJ1-2	TGTGCCATCAGTGTTCAAGGAGACTATGGCTACACCTTC	CAISVQGDYGYTF
NA	14	few	TRBV24-1	TRBJ1-2	TGTGCCACCAGTGATTTGCAGGCCCCCTATGGCTACACCTTC	CATSDLQAPYGYTF
NA	15	NA	TRBV28	TRBJ1-2	TGTGCCAGCAGCCCCCCCGGGGGGGGGAACTATGGCTACACCTTC	CASSPPGGGNYGYTF
NA	16	NA	TRBV6-5	TRBJ1-3	TGTGCCAGCAGTTACTCGCGGACAGCCTCTGGAAACACCATATATTTT	CASSYSRTASGNTIYF
NA	16	NA	TRBV24-1	TRBJ2-3	TGTGCCACCAGTCCCCCCGTGTCCCCTAGCACAGATACGCAGTATTTT	CATSPPVSPSTDTQYF
TRBD1	16	NA	TRBV11-2	TRBJ1-5	TGTGCCAGCAGCTTAGGGGGGACAGGGGGCAATCAGCCCCAGCATTTT	CASSLGGTGGNQPQHF
TRBD1	13	NA	TRBV12-3/TRBV12-4	TRBJ1-2	TGTGCCAGCAGTCGGACAGGGTCCTATGGCTACACCTTC	CASSRTGSYGYTF
NA	15	NA	TRBV5-1	TRBJ2-5	TGCGCCAGCAGCCCGAGTACTAGCCCAGGGGAGACCCAGTACTTC	CASSPSTSPGETQYF
TRBD1	14	NA	TRBV18	TRBJ1-2	TGTGCCAGCTCAAGGGACAGGTCGAACTATGGCTACACCTTC	CASSRDRSNYGYTF
TRBD1	16	NA	TRBV11-3	TRBJ2-1	TGTGCCAGCAGCTCGCCCAGGACAGGCCCTAACAATGAGCAGTTCTTC	CASSSPRTGPNNEQFF
TRBD1	17	NA	TRBV4-1	TRBJ1-2	TGCGCCAGCAGCCAAGAGTACAGGGGGTCCTATAACTATGGCTACACCTTC	CASSQEYRGSYNYGYTF
NA	14	NA	TRBV28	TRBJ1-1	TGTGCCAGCAGTTTCCGGGGAATGAACACTGAAGCTTTCTTT	CASSFRGMNTEAFF
TRBD1	16	NA	TRBV5-1	TRBJ2-5	TGCGCCAGCAGCGGACCGGGACAGGGAATAGGTGAGACCCAGTACTTC	CASSGPGQGIGETQYF
NA	12	once	TRBV7-2	TRBJ2-3	TGTGCCAGCAGCTCGGACACTTATACGCAGTATTTT	CASSSDTYTQYF
NA	15	once	TRBV3-1/TRBV3-2	TRBJ2-3	TGTGCCAGCAGCCCTCGGGCGGGGCCCACCGATACGCAGTATTTT	CASSPRAGPTDTQYF
NA	13	NA	TRBV3-1/TRBV3-2	TRBJ1-5	TGTGCCAGCAGCCAATCAGCGGGCCAGCCCCAGCATTTT	CASSQSAGQPQHF
TRBD1	15	NA	TRBV14	TRBJ2-7	TGTGCCAGCAGCCACCGCTGGGACAGCACCTACGAGCAGTACTTC	CASSHRWDSTYEQYF
TRBD2	16	once	TRBV6-2/TRBV6-3	TRBJ2-3	TGTGCCAGCAGTACTCCGGGACTAGAGTATTCAGATACGCAGTATTTT	CASSTPGLEYSDTQYF
NA	15	NA	TRBV5-1	TRBJ1-2	TGCGCCAGCAGCCCTTGGGCGGGGGGCAACTATGGCTACACCTTC	CASSPWAGGNYGYTF
TRBD2	14	NA	TRBV9	TRBJ2-1	TGTGCCAGCAGCGTATACGGGGGGGCCGATGAGCAGTTCTTC	CASSVYGGADEQFF
NA	15	few	TRBV11-2	TRBJ1-1	TGTGCCAGCAGCTTAGATTTAGGATCGAGGACTGAAGCTTTCTTT	CASSLDLGSRTEAFF
NA	15	NA	TRBV5-1	TRBJ2-1	TGCGCCAGCAGCTTGGGACAGGCCTCCTACAATGAGCAGTTCTTC	CASSLGQASYNEQFF
TRBD1	17	NA	TRBV7-9	TRBJ1-5	TGTGCCAGCAGCTTAGCGCACGGACAGGGGGGCCAGGGGCCCCAGCATTTT	CASSLAHGQGGQGPQHF
NA	12	NA	TRBV3-1/TRBV3-2	TRBJ2-1	TGTGCCAGCAGCCAACTCGGGGGAGAGCAGTTCTTC	CASSQLGGEQFF